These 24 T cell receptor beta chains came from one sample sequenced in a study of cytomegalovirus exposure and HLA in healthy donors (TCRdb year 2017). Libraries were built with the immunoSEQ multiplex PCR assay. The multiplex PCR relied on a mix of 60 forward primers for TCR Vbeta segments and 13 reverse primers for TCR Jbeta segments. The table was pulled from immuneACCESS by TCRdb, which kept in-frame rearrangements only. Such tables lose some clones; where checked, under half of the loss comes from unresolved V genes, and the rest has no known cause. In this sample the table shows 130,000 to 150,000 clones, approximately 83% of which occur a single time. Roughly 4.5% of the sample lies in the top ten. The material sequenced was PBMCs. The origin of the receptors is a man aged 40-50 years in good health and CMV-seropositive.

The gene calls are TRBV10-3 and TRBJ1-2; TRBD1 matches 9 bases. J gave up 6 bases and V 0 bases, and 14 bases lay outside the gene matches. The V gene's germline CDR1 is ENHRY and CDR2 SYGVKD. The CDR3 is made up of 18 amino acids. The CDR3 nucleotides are TGTGCCATCAGTGAGTCTCAAGGAGGGACAGGGTTTCAGAATGGCTACACCTTC. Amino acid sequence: CAISESQGGTGFQNGYTF.

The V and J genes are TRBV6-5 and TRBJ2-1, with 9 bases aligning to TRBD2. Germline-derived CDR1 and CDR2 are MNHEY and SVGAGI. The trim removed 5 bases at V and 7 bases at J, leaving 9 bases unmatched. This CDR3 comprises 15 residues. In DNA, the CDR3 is TGTGCCAGCAGTCTCGAGGGCGGGGGGGCGAATGAGCAGTTCTTC. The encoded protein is CASSLEGGGANEQFF.

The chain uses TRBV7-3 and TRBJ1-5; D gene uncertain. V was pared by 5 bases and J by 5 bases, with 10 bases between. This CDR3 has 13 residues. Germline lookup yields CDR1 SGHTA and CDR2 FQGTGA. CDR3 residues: CASSETSDQPQHF. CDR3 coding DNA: TGTGCCAGCAGCGAGACTTCAGATCAGCCCCAGCATTTT. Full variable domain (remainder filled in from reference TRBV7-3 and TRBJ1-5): GAGVSQTPSNKVTEKGKYVELRCDPISGHTALYWYRQSLGQGPEFLIYFQGTGAADDSGLPNDRFFAVRPEGSVSTLKIQRTERGDSAVYLCASSETSDQPQHFGDGTRLSIL.

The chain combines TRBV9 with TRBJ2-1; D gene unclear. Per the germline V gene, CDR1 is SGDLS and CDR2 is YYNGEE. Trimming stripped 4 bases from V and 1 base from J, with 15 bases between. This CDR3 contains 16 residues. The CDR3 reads CASSIFSRESYNEQFF. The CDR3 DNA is TGTGCCAGCAGCATATTTAGCAGAGAGTCCTACAATGAGCAGTTCTTC.

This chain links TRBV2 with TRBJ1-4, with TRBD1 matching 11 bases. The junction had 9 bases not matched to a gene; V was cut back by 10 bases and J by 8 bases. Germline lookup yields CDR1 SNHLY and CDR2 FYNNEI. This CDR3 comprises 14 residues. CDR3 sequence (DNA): TGTGCCACCCGGACAGGGGGCGTGAGGGAAAAACTGTTTTTT. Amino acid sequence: CATRTGGVREKLFF.

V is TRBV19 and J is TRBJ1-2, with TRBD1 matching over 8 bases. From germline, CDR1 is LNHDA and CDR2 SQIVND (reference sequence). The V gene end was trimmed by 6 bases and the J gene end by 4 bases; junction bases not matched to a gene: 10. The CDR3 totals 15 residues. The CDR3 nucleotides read TGTGCCAGTAGATCCCAGGGGGCCTCGTTCTATGGCTACACCTTC. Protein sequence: CASRSQGASFYGYTF.

The chain's CDR3 is CASSLRRDPVVAYEQYF. CDR3 DNA: TGTGCCAGCAGTTTGAGGAGGGACCCAGTGGTCGCCTACGAGCAGTACTTC. The chain links TRBV27 to TRBJ2-7; the D gene is possibly TRBD2 (6 bases). Between the trimmed V and J ends, which lost 3 bases and 2 bases, there was a span of 20 bases. This CDR3 spans 17 amino acids. Germline CDR1 reads MNHEY; CDR2 reads SMNVEV (reference sequence).

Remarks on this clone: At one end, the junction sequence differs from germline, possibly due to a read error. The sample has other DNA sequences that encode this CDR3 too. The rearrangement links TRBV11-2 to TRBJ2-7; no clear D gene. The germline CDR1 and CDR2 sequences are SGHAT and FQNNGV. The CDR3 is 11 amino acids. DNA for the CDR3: TGTGCTAGCAGCCTAAACTACGAGCAGTACTTC. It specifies CASSLNYEQYF. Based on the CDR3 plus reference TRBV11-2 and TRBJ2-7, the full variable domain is EAGVAQSPRYKIIEKRQSVAFWCNPISGHATLYWYQQILGQGPKLLIQFQNNGVVDDSQLPKDRFSAERLKGVDSTLKIQPAKLEDSAVYLCASSLNYEQYFGPGTRLTVT.

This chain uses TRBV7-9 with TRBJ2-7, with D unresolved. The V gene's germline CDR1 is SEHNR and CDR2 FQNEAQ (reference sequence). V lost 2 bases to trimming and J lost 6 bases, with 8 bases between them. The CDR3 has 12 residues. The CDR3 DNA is TGTGCCAGCAGCTTATTGGAGTCCGAGCAGTACTTC. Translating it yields CASSLLESEQYF.

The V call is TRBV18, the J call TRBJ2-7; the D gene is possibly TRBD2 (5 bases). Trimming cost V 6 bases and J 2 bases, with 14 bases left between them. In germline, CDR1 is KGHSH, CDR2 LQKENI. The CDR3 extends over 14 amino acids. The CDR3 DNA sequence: TGTGCCAGCTCCCCGGGGTCGCAAACCTACGAGCAGTACTTC. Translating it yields CASSPGSQTYEQYF.

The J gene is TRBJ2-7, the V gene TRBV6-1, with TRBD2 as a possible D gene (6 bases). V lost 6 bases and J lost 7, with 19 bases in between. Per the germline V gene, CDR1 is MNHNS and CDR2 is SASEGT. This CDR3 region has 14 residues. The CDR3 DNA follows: TGTGCCAGCAGCCCCGGGACTCCAGGACGGGAGCAGTACTTC. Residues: CASSPGTPGREQYF.

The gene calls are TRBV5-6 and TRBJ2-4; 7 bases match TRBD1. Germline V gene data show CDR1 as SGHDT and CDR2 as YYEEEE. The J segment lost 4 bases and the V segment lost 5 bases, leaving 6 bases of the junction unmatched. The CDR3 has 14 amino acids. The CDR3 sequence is CASRPPGQKNIQYF. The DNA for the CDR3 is TGTGCCAGCAGACCCCCGGGACAGAAAAACATTCAGTACTTC.

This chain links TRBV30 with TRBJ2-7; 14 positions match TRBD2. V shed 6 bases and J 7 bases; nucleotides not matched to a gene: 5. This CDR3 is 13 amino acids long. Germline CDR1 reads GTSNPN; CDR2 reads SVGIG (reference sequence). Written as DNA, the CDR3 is TGTGCCTGTGCCGGACTAGCGGGAGGTGAGCAGTACTTC. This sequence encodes CACAGLAGGEQYF.

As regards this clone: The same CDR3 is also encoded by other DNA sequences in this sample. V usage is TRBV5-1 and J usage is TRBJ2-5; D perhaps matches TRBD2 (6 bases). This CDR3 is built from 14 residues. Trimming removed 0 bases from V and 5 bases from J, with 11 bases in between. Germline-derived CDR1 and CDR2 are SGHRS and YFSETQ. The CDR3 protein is CASSLAGVGETQYF. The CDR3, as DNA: TGCGCCAGCAGCTTGGCGGGGGTTGGGGAGACCCAGTACTTC.

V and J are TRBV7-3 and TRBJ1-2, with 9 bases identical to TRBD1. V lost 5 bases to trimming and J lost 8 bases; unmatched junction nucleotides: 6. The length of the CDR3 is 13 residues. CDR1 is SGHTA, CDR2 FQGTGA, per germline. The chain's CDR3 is CASSPGTGNGYTF. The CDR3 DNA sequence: TGTGCCAGCAGCCCCGGGACAGGGAACGGCTACACCTTC.

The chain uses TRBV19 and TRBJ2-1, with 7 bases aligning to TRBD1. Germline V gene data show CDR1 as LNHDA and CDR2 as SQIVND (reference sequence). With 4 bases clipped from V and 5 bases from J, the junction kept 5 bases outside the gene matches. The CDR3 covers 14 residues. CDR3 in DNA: TGTGCCAGTAGTAAAATTGGGACAGACAATGAGCAGTTCTTC. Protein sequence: CASSKIGTDNEQFF.

CDR3 region: CASSQIPTGGTNQPQHF. The CDR3 nucleotides are TGTGCCAGCTCACAAATTCCGACAGGGGGCACCAATCAGCCCCAGCATTTT. The chain has TRBV18 and TRBJ1-5, with 10 bases that match TRBD1. The germline CDR1 and CDR2 sequences are KGHSH and LQKENI. With V trimmed by 4 bases and J by 3 bases, 9 bases remained unmatched. The CDR3 covers 17 residues.

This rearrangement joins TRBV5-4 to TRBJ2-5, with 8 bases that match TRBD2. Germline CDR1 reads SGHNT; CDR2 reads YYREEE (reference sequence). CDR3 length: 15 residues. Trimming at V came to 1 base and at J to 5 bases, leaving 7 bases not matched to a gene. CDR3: CASSLTGREGETQYF. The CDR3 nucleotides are TGTGCCAGCAGCTTGACCGGGAGGGAAGGGGAGACCCAGTACTTC.

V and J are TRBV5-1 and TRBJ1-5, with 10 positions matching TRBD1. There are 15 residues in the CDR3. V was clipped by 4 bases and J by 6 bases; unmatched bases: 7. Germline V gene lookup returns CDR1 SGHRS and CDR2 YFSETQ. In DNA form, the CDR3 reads TGCGCCAGCAGCCAAGAGACAGGGGGCTCTCAGCCCCAGCATTTT. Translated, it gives CASSQETGGSQPQHF.

The CDR3 DNA follows: TGCGCCAGCAGCTCGGGGACAGTCTACAATGAGCAGTTCTTC. Translating it yields CASSSGTVYNEQFF. The chain is built from TRBV5-1 and TRBJ2-1; 7 nucleotides agree with TRBD1. The CDR3 is 14 amino acids. The germline V gene encodes CDR1 SGHRS and CDR2 YFSETQ. Trimming at V came to 3 bases and at J to 3 bases, leaving 3 bases not matched to a gene.

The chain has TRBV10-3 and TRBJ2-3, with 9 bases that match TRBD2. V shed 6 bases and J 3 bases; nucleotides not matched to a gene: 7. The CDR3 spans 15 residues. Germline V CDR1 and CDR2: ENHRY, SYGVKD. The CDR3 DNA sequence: TGTGCCATCAGACAGCGGGGGGAGCGTACAGATACGCAGTATTTT. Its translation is CAIRQRGERTDTQYF.

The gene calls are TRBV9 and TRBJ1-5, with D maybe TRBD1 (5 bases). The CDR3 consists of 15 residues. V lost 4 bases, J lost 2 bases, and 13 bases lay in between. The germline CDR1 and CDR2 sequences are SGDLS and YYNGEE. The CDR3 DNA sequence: TGTGCCAGCAGCCCAGCAGGGAAAGGCAATCAGCCCCAGCATTTT. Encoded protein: CASSPAGKGNQPQHF. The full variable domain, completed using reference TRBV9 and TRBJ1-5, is DSGVTQTPKHLITATGQRVTLRCSPRSGDLSVYWYQQSLDQGLQFLIQYYNGEERAKGNILERFSAQQFPDLHSELNLSSLELGDSALYFCASSPAGKGNQPQHFGDGTRLSIL.

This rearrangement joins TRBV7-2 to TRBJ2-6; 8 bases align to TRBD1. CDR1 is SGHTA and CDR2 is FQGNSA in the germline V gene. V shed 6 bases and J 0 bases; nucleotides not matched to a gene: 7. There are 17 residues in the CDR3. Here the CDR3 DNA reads TGTGCCAGCAGTATTCGGACAGGGAGCTCTGGGGCCAACGTCCTGACTTTC. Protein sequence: CASSIRTGSSGANVLTF.

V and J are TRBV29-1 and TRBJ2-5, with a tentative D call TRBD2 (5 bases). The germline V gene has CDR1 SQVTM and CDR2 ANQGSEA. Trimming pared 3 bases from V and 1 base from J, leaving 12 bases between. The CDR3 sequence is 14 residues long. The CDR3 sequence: CSVDSVLFQETQYF. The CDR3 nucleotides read TGCAGCGTTGATAGCGTTCTCTTCCAAGAGACCCAGTACTTC.